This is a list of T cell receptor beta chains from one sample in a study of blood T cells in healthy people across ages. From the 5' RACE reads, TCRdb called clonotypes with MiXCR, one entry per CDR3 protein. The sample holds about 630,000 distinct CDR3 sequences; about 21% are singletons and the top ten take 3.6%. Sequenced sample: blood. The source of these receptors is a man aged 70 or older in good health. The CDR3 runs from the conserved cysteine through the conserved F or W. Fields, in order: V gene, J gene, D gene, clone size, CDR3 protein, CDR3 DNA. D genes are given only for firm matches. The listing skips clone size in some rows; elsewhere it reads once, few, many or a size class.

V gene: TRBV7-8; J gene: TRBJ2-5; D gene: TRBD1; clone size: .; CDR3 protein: CASSLFGTGINGETQYF; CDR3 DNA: TGTGCCAGCAGCTTATTTGGGACAGGGATAAATGGAGAGACCCAGTACTTC
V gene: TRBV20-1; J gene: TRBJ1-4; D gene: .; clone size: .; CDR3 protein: CSAQDEPREKLFF; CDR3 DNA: TGCAGTGCTCAAGACGAGCCGAGGGAAAAACTGTTTTTT
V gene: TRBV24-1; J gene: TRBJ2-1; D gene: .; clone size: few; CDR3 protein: CATATRELGHEQFF; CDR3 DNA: TGTGCCACCGCAACTAGGGAGCTCGGCCATGAGCAGTTCTTC
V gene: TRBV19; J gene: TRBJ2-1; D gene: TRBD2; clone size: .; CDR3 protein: CASSISRLAGGMYNEQFF; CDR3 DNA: TGTGCCAGTAGTATTTCCCGACTAGCGGGAGGAATGTACAATGAGCAGTTCTTC
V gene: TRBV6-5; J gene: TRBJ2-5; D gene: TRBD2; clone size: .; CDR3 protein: CASSFGGGKYQETQYF; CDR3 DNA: TGTGCCAGCAGTTTCGGGGGAGGGAAGTACCAAGAGACCCAGTACTTC
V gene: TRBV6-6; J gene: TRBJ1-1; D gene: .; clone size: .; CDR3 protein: CASSSLGGHTEAFF; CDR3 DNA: TGTGCCAGCAGTTCCCTCGGGGGGCACACTGAAGCTTTCTTT
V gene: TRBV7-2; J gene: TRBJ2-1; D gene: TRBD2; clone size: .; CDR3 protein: CASSHDSSGFGPFF; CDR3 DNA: TGTGCCAGCAGCCACGACTCTAGCGGGTTCGGCCCGTTCTTC
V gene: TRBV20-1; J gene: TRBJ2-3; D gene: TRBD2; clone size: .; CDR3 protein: CSARTAGLRPDTQYF; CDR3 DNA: TGCAGTGCCCGTACAGCGGGATTGCGTCCAGATACGCAGTATTTT
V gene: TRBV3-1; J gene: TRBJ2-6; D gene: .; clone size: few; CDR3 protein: CASSQVAGANVLTF; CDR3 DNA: TGTGCCAGCAGCCAGGTCGCTGGGGCCAACGTCCTGACTTTC
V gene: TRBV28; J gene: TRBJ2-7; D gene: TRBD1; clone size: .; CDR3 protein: CASSPYRGSDEQYF; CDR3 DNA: TGTGCCAGCAGCCCATACAGGGGGTCGGACGAGCAGTACTTC
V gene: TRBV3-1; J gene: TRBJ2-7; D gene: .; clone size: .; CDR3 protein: CASSQIRSYKQYF; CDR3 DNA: TGTGCCAGCAGCCAAATCCGGAGCTACAAGCAGTACTTC
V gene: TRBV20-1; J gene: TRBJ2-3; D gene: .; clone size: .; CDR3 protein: CSLMGGDTQYF; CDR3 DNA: TGCAGCCTCATGGGGGGAGATACGCAGTATTTT
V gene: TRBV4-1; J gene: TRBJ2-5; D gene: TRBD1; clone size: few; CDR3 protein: CASSQQTGRFGETQYF; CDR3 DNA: TGCGCCAGCAGCCAGCAGACAGGGCGGTTTGGAGAGACCCAGTACTTC
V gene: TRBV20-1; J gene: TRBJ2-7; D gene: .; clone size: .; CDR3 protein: CSARDSLRAPYEQYF; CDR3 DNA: TGCAGTGCTAGAGATTCTCTCCGGGCTCCATACGAGCAGTACTTC
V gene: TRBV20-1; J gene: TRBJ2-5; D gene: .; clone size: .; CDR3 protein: CSASFGGARLETQYF; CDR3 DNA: TGCAGTGCTAGTTTCGGCGGGGCCCGACTGGAGACCCAGTACTTC
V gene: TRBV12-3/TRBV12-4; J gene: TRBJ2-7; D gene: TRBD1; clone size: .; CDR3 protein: CASSSRQGIDEQYF; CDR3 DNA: TGTGCCAGCAGTTCCCGACAGGGAATAGACGAGCAGTACTTC